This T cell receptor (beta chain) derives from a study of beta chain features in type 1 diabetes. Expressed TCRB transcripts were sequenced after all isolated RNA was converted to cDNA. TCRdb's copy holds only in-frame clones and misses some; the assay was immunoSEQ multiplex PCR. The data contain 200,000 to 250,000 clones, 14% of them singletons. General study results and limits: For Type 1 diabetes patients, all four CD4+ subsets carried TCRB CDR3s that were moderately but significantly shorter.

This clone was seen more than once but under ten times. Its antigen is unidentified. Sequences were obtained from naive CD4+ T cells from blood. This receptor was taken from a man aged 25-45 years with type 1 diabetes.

The DNA of the CDR3 is TGTGCCAGCAGTTACCGAGATGACACTGAAGCTTTCTTT. As protein: CASSYRDDTEAFF. The chain links TRBV6-6 to TRBJ1-1; D gene ambiguous. This CDR3 has 13 amino acids. Germline V lookup: CDR1 MNHNY, CDR2 SVGAGI (reference sequence). The V and J ends lost 2 bases and 3 bases respectively, with 7 bases between them.